The 18 T cell receptor beta chains in this list originate from one sample, sequenced in a study of OX40 agonist ivuxolimab in advanced cancers. TCRdb keeps only in-frame clones here, not all; method: immunoSEQ multiplex PCR. Of some 35,000 clones detected, around three quarters appear once; the ten largest clones hold approximately 12%. This specimen was CD4+ or CD8+ T cells sorted from blood, taken in a trial of the OX40 agonist ivuxolimab. The receptors stem from an adult with an advanced solid tumor such as melanoma, head and neck, liver or kidney cancer.

This chain uses TRBV27 with TRBJ2-3; tentatively, D is TRBD1 (6 bases). Germline V gene sequence: CDR1 MNHEY, CDR2 SMNVEV (reference sequence). V gave up 2 bases and J gave up 1 base, with 13 bases separating them. This CDR3 is 16 amino acids long. DNA of the CDR3: TGTGCCAGCAGTTTACACGGCAGGGGTGGCACAGATACGCAGTATTTT. Amino acid sequence: CASSLHGRGGTDTQYF.

This rearrangement joins TRBV7-2 to TRBJ2-1; D not certain. This CDR3 region has 11 residues. CDR1 is SGHTA and CDR2 is FQGNSA in the germline V gene. Trimming pared 0 bases from V and 12 bases from J, leaving 6 bases between. CDR3 sequence reads: CASSLALVQFF. In DNA, the CDR3 is TGTGCCAGCAGCTTAGCTTTAGTGCAGTTCTTC.

The chain carries TRBV23-1 and TRBJ1-1; the D gene is possibly TRBD1 (6 bases). TRBV23-1 is an open reading frame whose function is uncertain. The CDR3 loop spans 14 amino acids. V shed 6 bases and J shed 1 base, with 12 bases lying between them. CDR3 amino acids: CASRLRGGNTEAFF. The CDR3 DNA reads TGCGCCAGCAGGTTGAGGGGGGGGAACACTGAAGCTTTCTTT.

The chain's CDR3 is CASSLGGSDSGYTF. Here the CDR3 DNA reads TGTGCCAGCAGCTTGGGAGGGAGCGACTCTGGCTACACCTTC. The chain has TRBV11-1 and TRBJ1-2; unclear D gene. Germline CDR1 SGHAT, CDR2 FQDESV (reference sequence). The CDR3 has 14 amino acids. With 3 bases removed from V and 7 bases from J, the gap between germline ends came to 15 bases.

The rearrangement joins TRBV20-1 to TRBJ2-7; D call uncertain. The CDR3 extends over 11 amino acids. V lost 7 bases and J 1 base, leaving 8 bases between the germline ends. Germline values: CDR1 DFQATT, CDR2 SNEGSKA (reference sequence). The CDR3 nucleotides read TGCAGTGGAAGTTTTTCCTACGAGCAGTACTTC. Protein product: CSGSFSYEQYF.

CDR3 loop: CASSDGTRGNEQFF. For the CDR3, the DNA is TGTGCCAGCAGCGACGGGACTAGGGGTAATGAGCAGTTCTTC. The chain combines TRBV9 with TRBJ2-1; 8 bases map to TRBD2. Germline V gene lookup returns CDR1 SGDLS and CDR2 YYNGEE. This CDR3 contains 14 residues. Trimming took 3 bases from V and 7 from J; bases not matched to a gene: 6.

The rearrangement joins TRBV10-3 to TRBJ2-3; no reliable D call. Deletions cut 4 bases from V and 2 bases from J, with 13 bases between. The CDR3 loop spans 15 amino acids. Germline CDR1 and CDR2: ENHRY and SYGVKD. CDR3 amino acids: CAISVGGVPTDTQYF. The CDR3 DNA reads as TGTGCCATCAGTGTAGGTGGGGTCCCCACAGATACGCAGTATTTT.

The V call is TRBV5-4, the J call TRBJ2-1; no clear D gene. The CDR3 loop spans 15 amino acids. Germline-derived CDR1 and CDR2 are SGHNT and YYREEE (reference sequence). V lost 0 bases and J 2 bases, leaving 9 bases between the germline ends. The DNA of the CDR3 is TGTGCCAGCAGCTTGGGGCTAGGAGCCTACAATGAGCAGTTCTTC. Its translation: CASSLGLGAYNEQFF. Based on the CDR3 plus reference TRBV5-4 and TRBJ2-1, the full variable domain is ETGVTQSPTHLIKTRGQQVTLRCSSQSGHNTVSWYQQALGQGPQFIFQYYREEENGRGNFPPRFSGLQFPNYSSELNVNALELDDSALYLCASSLGLGAYNEQFFGPGTRLTVL.

The rearrangement uses TRBV5-6 and TRBJ1-3; 7 bases are shared with TRBD1. From germline, CDR1 is SGHDT and CDR2 YYEEEE. The CDR3 is 16 amino acids. After removal of 2 bases from V and 2 bases from J, the junction contained 7 bases not matched to a gene. The CDR3 DNA follows: TGTGCCAGCAGCTTACAGGGGAGGTATGCTGGAAACACCATATATTTT. Protein product: CASSLQGRYAGNTIYF.

V and J are TRBV6-5 and TRBJ1-5; D possibly corresponds to TRBD1 (6 bases). Trimming left V 6 bases short and J 0 bases short, with 12 bases between. The germline CDR1 and CDR2 sequences are MNHEY and SVGAGI. The CDR3 is made up of 15 amino acids. DNA of the CDR3: TGTGCCAGCAGAGTGGACAGTTATAGCAATCAGCCCCAGCATTTT. Translated: CASRVDSYSNQPQHF.

This clone was counted between two and nine times. The rearrangement links TRBV5-1 to TRBJ2-1; TRBD2 aligns across 10 bases. Per the germline V gene, CDR1 is SGHRS and CDR2 is YFSETQ. This CDR3 region has 17 residues. V gave up 0 bases and J gave up 0 bases; unmatched junction bases: 3. The CDR3 DNA reads as TGCGCCAGCAGCTTGGGAGCGGGAGGGCCCTCCTACAATGAGCAGTTCTTC. It is translated as CASSLGAGGPSYNEQFF.

The chain employs TRBV5-6 and TRBJ2-2, with 9 bases aligning to TRBD1. With V trimmed by 3 bases and J by 4 bases, 4 bases remained unmatched. The CDR3 has 15 amino acids. In germline, CDR1 is SGHDT, CDR2 YYEEEE. CDR3 loop: CASSSKTGGTGELFF. The CDR3 bases are TGTGCCAGCAGCTCAAAGACAGGGGGCACCGGGGAGCTGTTTTTT.

This rearrangement joins TRBV9 to TRBJ2-7, with no clear D. The CDR3 has 14 amino acids. Trimming took 1 base from V and 2 from J, leaving 10 bases between them. Germline-derived CDR1 and CDR2 are SGDLS and YYNGEE. CDR3 loop: CASSVSPAAYEQYF. The CDR3 coding sequence is TGTGCCAGCAGCGTATCGCCTGCGGCCTACGAGCAGTACTTC.

This clone has just one count. The V gene is TRBV5-1, the J gene TRBJ1-5; a possible D gene is TRBD1 (6 bases). Germline-derived CDR1 and CDR2 are SGHRS and YFSETQ. V lost 3 bases and J 5 bases, leaving 15 bases between the germline ends. This CDR3 is 15 amino acids long. The CDR3 here is CASSSGAPGDQPQHF. The CDR3 DNA reads as TGCGCCAGCAGCTCCGGGGCCCCAGGGGATCAGCCCCAGCATTTT.

The gene calls are TRBV30 and TRBJ2-3, with 9 bases matching TRBD2. Per germline, CDR1 GTSNPN and CDR2 SVGIG (reference sequence). The CDR3 consists of 13 residues. Trimming took 8 bases from V and 7 from J; bases not matched to a gene: 10. In DNA, the CDR3 is TGTGCCGGGATAGCGGGAGACGGGAATACGCAGTATTTT. Amino acids: CAGIAGDGNTQYF.

The chain has TRBV28 and TRBJ2-2; D might be TRBD1 (6 bases). V lost 6 bases and J lost 7, with 12 bases in between. Germline values: CDR1 MDHEN, CDR2 SYDVKM. The CDR3 covers 13 residues. CDR3 sequence reads: CASRRQGSGELFF. In DNA, the CDR3 is TGTGCCAGCAGACGTCAGGGGAGCGGGGAGCTGTTTTTT.

The genes are TRBV25-1 and TRBJ2-7; no clear D gene. Trimming removed 6 bases at V and 3 bases at J, with 6 bases between. The CDR3 runs 11 residues. Germline V gives CDR1 MGHDK, CDR2 SYGVNS. CDR3 sequence reads: CASRLFYEQYF. In DNA, the CDR3 is TGTGCCAGCAGACTATTCTACGAGCAGTACTTC.

This clone was observed a handful of times. It is unclear where the CDR3 begins or ends on the DNA, so no DNA is shown, and the CDR3 is as TCRdb lists it. The rearrangement joins TRBV6-5 to TRBJ1-2; the D call in the table, TRBD1, was not verified against the DNA. CDR1 is MNHEY, CDR2 SVGAGI, per germline. The CDR3 length is 13 residues, termini included. The CDR3 here is CASSSSTGSGYTF.